Following are 7 T cell receptor beta chains from one sample sequenced in a study of vaccination and CD4 T cells after COVID-19. Each CDR3 protein is one row after TCRdb ran MiXCR on the PCR reads. The table records 25,000 or so distinct CDR3 sequences, roughly 45% of them present only once. Time point indicated: late sampling 161 to 241 days after vaccination in three convalescent patients. Sequencing was performed on CD4+ T cells from blood, taken about 7 months after SARS-CoV-2 vaccination. These receptors were taken from a human donor who had recovered from COVID-19.

This chain connects TRBV20-1 to TRBJ2-5; 8 bases are shared with TRBD2. Trimming cost V 4 bases and J 5 bases; bases outside gene matches: 3. Germline V gene data show CDR1 as DFQATT and CDR2 as SNEGSKA (reference sequence). The CDR3 has 12 amino acids. CDR3 sequence (DNA): TGCAGTGCTACCCGGACTAGCGAGACCCAGTACTTC. It encodes CSATRTSETQYF.

This chain connects TRBV20-1 to TRBJ2-7; D uncertain. V was clipped by 0 bases and J by 1 base, with 7 bases between them. The length of the CDR3 is 13 residues. CDR1 DFQATT and CDR2 SNEGSKA come from the germline V gene (reference sequence). The CDR3 spells CSAREVVSYEQYF. The CDR3 DNA reads TGCAGTGCTAGAGAGGTGGTTTCCTACGAGCAGTACTTC.

The chain recombines TRBV28 with TRBJ2-7, with D tentatively TRBD1 or TRBD2 (6 bases each). Germline V gives CDR1 MDHEN, CDR2 SYDVKM. V was shortened by 2 bases and J by 7 bases, with 24 bases between the two germline ends. The CDR3 has 17 residues. CDR3 DNA sequence: TGTGCCAGCAGTTTAAACCGGTGGGGGGCTGATTCGGATGAGCAGTACTTC. It encodes CASSLNRWGADSDEQYF.

There are a few counts of this clonotype. J is TRBJ1-1 and V is TRBV5-4; tentative D call: TRBD1 (6 bases). The CDR3 runs 14 residues. With 6 bases removed from V and 5 bases from J, the gap between germline ends came to 17 bases. Germline V gene sequence: CDR1 SGHNT, CDR2 YYREEE (reference sequence). The CDR3 protein is CASIKMGAGTEAFF. DNA for the CDR3: TGTGCCAGCATCAAAATGGGGGCCGGGACTGAAGCTTTCTTT.

This clonotype appeared a few times. V and J are TRBV27 and TRBJ2-3, with 9 bases lining up with TRBD2. V shed 5 bases and J 0 bases; nucleotides not matched to a gene: 3. The CDR3 spans 15 residues. Germline V gene lookup returns CDR1 MNHEY and CDR2 SMNVEV (reference sequence). The CDR3 protein is CASSPRGGSTDTQYF. As DNA, the CDR3 is TGTGCCAGCAGTCCGCGGGGGGGTAGCACAGATACGCAGTATTTT.

V and J are TRBV5-1 and TRBJ1-5, with TRBD1 as a possible D gene (5 bases). Trimming pared 0 bases from V and 3 bases from J, leaving 10 bases between. CDR3 size: 15 residues. Germline CDR1 is SGHRS and CDR2 is YFSETQ. The CDR3 DNA follows: TGCGCCAGCAGCTTGGGGACAAACTCCAATCAGCCCCAGCATTTT. Protein product: CASSLGTNSNQPQHF. The entire variable domain, with the rest obtained from reference TRBV5-1 and TRBJ1-5, is as follows: KAGVTQTPRYLIKTRGQQVTLSCSPISGHRSVSWYQQTPGQGLQFLFEYFSETQRNKGNFPGRFSGRQFSNSRSEMNVSTLELGDSALYLCASSLGTNSNQPQHFGDGTRLSIL.

This sequence joins TRBV5-6 and TRBJ2-5, with 10 bases fitting TRBD1. Germline trimming cut 3 bases from V and 1 base from J; bases unmatched to any gene: 3. Germline V gene data show CDR1 as SGHDT and CDR2 as YYEEEE. CDR3 size: 15 residues. CDR3 loop: CASSWTGGGQETQYF. The CDR3 bases are TGTGCCAGCAGCTGGACAGGGGGGGGCCAAGAGACCCAGTACTTC.